Each of the 28 T cell receptor beta chains below was sequenced from the same sample in a study of control samples from healthy donors and cancer patients. The repertoire was sequenced with immunoSEQ multiplex PCR; TCRdb's copy has only in-frame clones and lacks some. Of under 200,000 clones listed, approximately 90% are singletons. The sequenced sample consisted of blood. The receptors shown here come from a woman younger than 45 in good health.

The chain has TRBV7-9 and TRBJ2-1; the D gene is possibly TRBD1 (7 bases). V lost 1 base, J lost 6 bases, and 13 bases lay in between. CDR1 is SEHNR, CDR2 FQNEAQ, per germline (reference sequence). The CDR3 is 15 amino acids. Written as DNA, the CDR3 is TGTGCCAGCAGCTTAGGCGGAGGGGGCCTCAATGAGCAGTTCTTC. This translates into CASSLGGGGLNEQFF.

V and J are TRBV28 and TRBJ2-1, with TRBD1 matching 12 bases. The CDR3 loop spans 15 amino acids. Unmatched junction bases numbered 6, after V lost 4 bases and J lost 8 bases. From germline, CDR1 is MDHEN and CDR2 SYDVKM. The CDR3 here is CASSSTGQGAYEQFF. The CDR3 coding sequence is TGTGCCAGCAGTTCCACGGGACAGGGGGCCTATGAGCAGTTCTTC.

V is TRBV6-5 and J is TRBJ2-1; 14 bases fit TRBD2. The CDR3 is 15 residues long. CDR1 and CDR2 (germline): MNHEY, SVGAGI. V lost 6 bases and J lost 6; bases outside the gene matches: 4. In DNA form, the CDR3 reads TGTGCCAGCAGGATGACTAGCGGGAGGGGCAATGAGCAGTTCTTC. It is translated as CASRMTSGRGNEQFF.

The V call is TRBV7-3, the J call TRBJ2-7, with 7 bases fitting TRBD2. J lost 7 bases, V lost 4 bases, and 7 bases had no gene match. Germline V CDR1 and CDR2: SGHTA, FQGTGA. The CDR3 runs to 13 residues. This CDR3 is CASSYGPAGEQYF. In nucleotides, the CDR3 is TGTGCCAGCAGCTACGGACCAGCGGGGGAGCAGTACTTC. Variable domain in full (rest from reference TRBV7-3 and TRBJ2-7): GAGVSQTPSNKVTEKGKYVELRCDPISGHTALYWYRQSLGQGPEFLIYFQGTGAADDSGLPNDRFFAVRPEGSVSTLKIQRTERGDSAVYLCASSYGPAGEQYFGPGTRLTVT.

The chain employs TRBV9 and TRBJ2-2; no firm D call. From germline, CDR1 is SGDLS and CDR2 YYNGEE. The CDR3 length is 13 residues. V was trimmed by 0 bases and J by 7 bases, leaving 7 bases between them. The CDR3 nucleotides read TGTGCCAGCAGCGTAGTGGAAAACGGGGAGCTGTTTTTT. It is translated as CASSVVENGELFF. Filled out from reference TRBV9 and TRBJ2-2, the complete variable domain reads DSGVTQTPKHLITATGQRVTLRCSPRSGDLSVYWYQQSLDQGLQFLIQYYNGEERAKGNILERFSAQQFPDLHSELNLSSLELGDSALYFCASSVVENGELFFGEGSRLTVL.

This clone was seen once. CDR3 protein: CASSQDIGNTIYF. CDR3 coding DNA: TGTGCCAGCAGCCAAGACATCGGGAACACCATATATTTT. The chain is built from TRBV11-2 and TRBJ1-3; no clear D. The CDR3 length is 13 residues. V lost 5 bases and J 7 bases, leaving 12 bases between the germline ends. In germline, CDR1 is SGHAT, CDR2 FQNNGV.

The chain joins TRBV5-4 to TRBJ2-1; 9 bases are a match to TRBD1. Trimming cost V 1 base and J 10 bases; bases outside gene matches: 9. Per germline, CDR1 SGHNT and CDR2 YYREEE (reference sequence). CDR3 size: 15 residues. The CDR3 here is CASSLRTRGTGEQFF. CDR3 in DNA: TGTGCCAGCAGCTTGAGGACTAGGGGGACAGGGGAGCAGTTCTTC.

V usage is TRBV30 and J usage is TRBJ2-1; D not certain. Between the trimmed V and J ends, which lost 0 bases and 3 bases, there was a span of 12 bases. CDR1 and CDR2 (germline): GTSNPN, SVGIG (reference sequence). The CDR3 spans 15 residues. The CDR3 DNA is TGTGCCTGGAGTGTACCTGGGCCGAACTACAATGAGCAGTTCTTC. It is translated as CAWSVPGPNYNEQFF.

The V and J genes are TRBV29-1 and TRBJ1-1; perhaps TRBD1 as D (6 bases). CDR1 and CDR2 from the germline V gene are SQVTM and ANQGSEA. The CDR3 spans 12 residues. Trimming removed 6 bases from V and 0 bases from J, with 8 bases in between. CDR3 nucleotide sequence: TGCAGCGTGGGGGGCCTGAACACTGAAGCTTTCTTT. Protein: CSVGGLNTEAFF.

V gene TRBV6-2 or TRBV6-3 combines with J gene TRBJ2-6; D is unclear. The V gene lost 2 bases and the J gene lost 2 bases, with 7 bases spanning the gap. The CDR3 contains 15 residues. Germline-derived CDR1 and CDR2 are MNHEY and SVGEGT. The CDR3 protein is CASSYRVTGANVLTF. The CDR3 DNA reads TGTGCCAGCAGTTACCGGGTAACTGGGGCCAACGTCCTGACTTTC.

The rearrangement uses TRBV27 and TRBJ1-5; TRBD1 aligns across 7 bases. Per the germline V gene, CDR1 is MNHEY and CDR2 is SMNVEV (reference sequence). J was trimmed by 7 bases and V by 6 bases; bases with no gene match: 9. The CDR3 covers 14 residues. The CDR3 DNA sequence: TGTGCCAGCAGGATTTCAGGGGGAGAGCAGCCCCAGCATTTT. Translation: CASRISGGEQPQHF.

The genes are TRBV28 and TRBJ1-1; D gene ambiguous. Germline V gene lookup returns CDR1 MDHEN and CDR2 SYDVKM. The V end was cut by 6 bases, the J end by 1 base, with 9 bases between. This CDR3 has 13 residues. Here the CDR3 DNA reads TGTGCCAGCAGGAAAACTAAGAACACTGAAGCTTTCTTT. Its translation is CASRKTKNTEAFF.

This clone turned up a few times. This chain links TRBV18 with TRBJ1-3, with D hard to call. The CDR3 runs 14 residues. The V end was cut by 2 bases, the J end by 4 bases, with 9 bases between. The germline CDR1 and CDR2 sequences are KGHSH and LQKENI. CDR3 coding DNA: TGTGCCAGCTCACCAGAGCTCTCAGGAAACACCATATATTTT. Its protein product is CASSPELSGNTIYF.

The chain combines TRBV28 with TRBJ2-7; tentatively, D is TRBD1 or TRBD2 (5 bases each). Germline loops: CDR1 MDHEN, CDR2 SYDVKM. V was pared by 1 base and J by 4 bases, with 11 bases between. The CDR3 is made up of 14 amino acids. The CDR3 coding sequence is TGTGCCAGCAGTTTATTGCAGGGACGGTACGAGCAGTACTTC. This sequence encodes CASSLLQGRYEQYF.

In nucleotides, the CDR3 is TGTGCCAGCAGTTTATACGAACCGGGACTAGCGGGACTCCACGAGCAGTACTTC. Protein: CASSLYEPGLAGLHEQYF. The rearrangement uses TRBV28 and TRBJ2-7; TRBD2 aligns across 13 bases. J lost 5 bases, V lost 1 base, and 11 bases had no gene match. The germline gives CDR1 MDHEN, CDR2 SYDVKM. This CDR3 has 18 amino acids.

The genes are TRBV19 and TRBJ2-6; D gene unclear. CDR1 LNHDA and CDR2 SQIVND come from the germline V gene (reference sequence). The CDR3 runs 15 residues. The V end lost 4 bases, the J end lost 0 bases, and 7 bases lay between the germline ends. Written as DNA, the CDR3 is TGTGCCAGTAGTACCCGTCACTCTGGGGCCAACGTCCTGACTTTC. Encoded protein: CASSTRHSGANVLTF. Full variable domain (rest looked up from reference TRBV19 and TRBJ2-6): DGGITQSPKYLFRKEGQNVTLSCEQNLNHDAMYWYRQDPGQGLRLIYYSQIVNDFQKGDIAEGYSVSREKKESFPLTVTSAQKNPTAFYLCASSTRHSGANVLTFGAGSRLTVL.

The chain couples TRBV9 to TRBJ2-1; 14 nucleotides line up with TRBD2. This CDR3 is 16 amino acids long. Germline lookup yields CDR1 SGDLS and CDR2 YYNGEE. Losses at the gene ends were 3 bases for V and 7 bases for J; bases not matched to a gene: 6. CDR3 loop: CASSATGTSGRNEQFF. As DNA, the CDR3 is TGTGCCAGCAGCGCGACTGGGACTAGCGGGAGAAATGAGCAGTTCTTC.

The rearrangement links TRBV7-6 to TRBJ2-1, with 12 bases identical to TRBD2. In germline, CDR1 is SGHVS, CDR2 FNYEAQ. V was pared by 1 base and J by 4 bases, with 14 bases of the junction left unmatched. The CDR3 loop spans 20 amino acids. In nucleotides, the CDR3 is TGTGCCAGCAGCTTAGTTGGACTAGCGGGACATCCCGCCCTATACAATGAGCAGTTCTTC. Its translation is CASSLVGLAGHPALYNEQFF. The full variable domain, with the rest looked up from reference TRBV7-6 and TRBJ2-1, is GAGVSQSPRYKVTKRGQDVALRCDPISGHVSLYWYRQALGQGPEFLTYFNYEAQQDKSGLPNDRFSAERPEGSISTLTIQRTEQRDSAMYRCASSLVGLAGHPALYNEQFFGPGTRLTVL.

The V call is TRBV3-1 (or the pseudogene TRBV3-2), the J call TRBJ2-5; 9 bases fit TRBD2. The CDR3 has 18 amino acids. Trimming removed 4 bases from V and 1 base from J; junction bases left unmatched: 13. The germline gives CDR1 LGHDT, CDR2 YNNKEL (reference sequence). The CDR3, as DNA: TGTGCCAGCAGCCGACTAGCGGATAACCTTGAGGGCCAAGAGACCCAGTACTTC. This encodes CASSRLADNLEGQETQYF.

The CDR3 DNA is TGTGCCAGCAGCCAAACCCAGGGGGCGAGTGACGAGCAGTACTTC. Translated: CASSQTQGASDEQYF. The chain employs TRBV4-2 and TRBJ2-7, with 8 bases lining up with TRBD1. The CDR3 length is 15 residues. The germline CDR1 and CDR2 sequences are LGHNA and YNFKEQ. V shed 2 bases and J 5 bases; nucleotides not matched to a gene: 8.

The chain couples TRBV5-4 to TRBJ1-3; TRBD1 is a possible D gene (5 bases). From germline, CDR1 is SGHNT and CDR2 YYREEE (reference sequence). With 5 bases removed from V and 4 bases from J, the gap between germline ends came to 13 bases. The CDR3 is 14 residues long. Here the CDR3 DNA reads TGTGCCAGCAGTTTAGGGGAGCCCGGAAACACCATATATTTT. Translating gives CASSLGEPGNTIYF.

CDR3 bases: TGCGCCAGCAGCTCGGACCGAGGGAGCGAGCAGTACTTC. Residues: CASSSDRGSEQYF. V gene TRBV4-1 combines with J gene TRBJ2-7; weak D call: TRBD2 (5 bases). Trimming cost V 5 bases and J 6 bases, with 14 bases left between them. Germline assignment: CDR1 MGHRA and CDR2 YSYEKL. CDR3 size: 13 residues.

The chain uses TRBV10-3 and TRBJ2-7; no definite D call. This CDR3 has 14 residues. CDR1 and CDR2 (germline): ENHRY, SYGVKD. The germline V and J ends were trimmed by 5 bases and 0 bases, with 11 bases remaining between them. The CDR3: CAISHDHNSYEQYF. The CDR3 bases are TGTGCCATCAGTCACGACCATAACTCCTACGAGCAGTACTTC.

A few counts support this clone. The rearrangement joins TRBV9 to TRBJ1-1, with D perhaps matching TRBD1 (6 bases). In germline, CDR1 is SGDLS, CDR2 YYNGEE. The CDR3 has 15 residues. The V and J ends lost 2 bases and 1 base respectively, with 12 bases between them. CDR3 protein: CASSVGQWTNTEAFF. The CDR3 region has the DNA TGTGCCAGCAGCGTTGGACAGTGGACGAACACTGAAGCTTTCTTT.

The gene calls are TRBV6-1 and TRBJ2-7; weak D call: TRBD1 (5 bases). Germline CDR1 reads MNHNS; CDR2 reads SASEGT. V was trimmed by 8 bases and J by 5 bases, leaving 13 bases between them. The CDR3 is made up of 12 amino acids. CDR3 nucleotide sequence: TGTGCCAGCCGACACAGGTACCACGAGCAGTACTTC. It specifies CASRHRYHEQYF.

The chain has TRBV7-2 and TRBJ2-1; 8 bases match TRBD2. V shed 2 bases and J 4 bases; nucleotides not matched to a gene: 4. This CDR3 has 15 residues. In germline, CDR1 is SGHTA, CDR2 FQGNSA. The DNA of the CDR3 is TGTGCCAGCAGCTTATACGGGAGGGGATACAATGAGCAGTTCTTC. Protein sequence: CASSLYGRGYNEQFF.

The rearrangement joins TRBV7-3 to TRBJ1-1, with 8 bases that match TRBD1. The CDR3 spans 14 residues. Unmatched junction bases numbered 3, after V lost 5 bases and J lost 1 base. CDR1 and CDR2 from the germline V gene are SGHTA and FQGTGA. The CDR3 DNA follows: TGTGCCAGCAGCCTGGGGACAGGGAACACTGAAGCTTTCTTT. It is translated as CASSLGTGNTEAFF. Full variable domain (outside the CDR3, taken from reference TRBV7-3 and TRBJ1-1): GAGVSQTPSNKVTEKGKYVELRCDPISGHTALYWYRQSLGQGPEFLIYFQGTGAADDSGLPNDRFFAVRPEGSVSTLKIQRTERGDSAVYLCASSLGTGNTEAFFGQGTRLTVV.

The chain links TRBV11-2 to TRBJ2-7; D not certain. Trimming pared 2 bases from V and 5 bases from J, leaving 10 bases between. Germline assignment: CDR1 SGHAT and CDR2 FQNNGV. This CDR3 region has 13 residues. This CDR3 reads CASSLSLFDEQYF. The CDR3 region has the DNA TGTGCCAGCAGCTTAAGTCTATTTGACGAGCAGTACTTC.